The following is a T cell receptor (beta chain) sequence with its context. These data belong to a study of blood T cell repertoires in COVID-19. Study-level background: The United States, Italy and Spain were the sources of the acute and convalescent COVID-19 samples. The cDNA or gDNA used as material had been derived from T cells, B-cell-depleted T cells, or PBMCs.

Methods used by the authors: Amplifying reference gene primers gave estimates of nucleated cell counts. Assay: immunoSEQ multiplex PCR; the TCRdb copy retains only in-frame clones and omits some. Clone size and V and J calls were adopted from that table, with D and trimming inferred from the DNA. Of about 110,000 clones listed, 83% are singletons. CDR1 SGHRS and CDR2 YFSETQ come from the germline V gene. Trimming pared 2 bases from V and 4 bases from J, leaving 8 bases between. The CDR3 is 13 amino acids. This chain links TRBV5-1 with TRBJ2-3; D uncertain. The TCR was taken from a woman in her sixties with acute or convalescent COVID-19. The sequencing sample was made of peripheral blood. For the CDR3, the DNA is TGCGCCAGCAGCTTCGGGTCTGCAGATACGCAGTATTTT. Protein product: CASSFGSADTQYF. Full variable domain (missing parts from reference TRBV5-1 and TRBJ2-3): KAGVTQTPRYLIKTRGQQVTLSCSPISGHRSVSWYQQTPGQGLQFLFEYFSETQRNKGNFPGRFSGRQFSNSRSEMNVSTLELGDSALYLCASSFGSADTQYFGPGTRLTVL.